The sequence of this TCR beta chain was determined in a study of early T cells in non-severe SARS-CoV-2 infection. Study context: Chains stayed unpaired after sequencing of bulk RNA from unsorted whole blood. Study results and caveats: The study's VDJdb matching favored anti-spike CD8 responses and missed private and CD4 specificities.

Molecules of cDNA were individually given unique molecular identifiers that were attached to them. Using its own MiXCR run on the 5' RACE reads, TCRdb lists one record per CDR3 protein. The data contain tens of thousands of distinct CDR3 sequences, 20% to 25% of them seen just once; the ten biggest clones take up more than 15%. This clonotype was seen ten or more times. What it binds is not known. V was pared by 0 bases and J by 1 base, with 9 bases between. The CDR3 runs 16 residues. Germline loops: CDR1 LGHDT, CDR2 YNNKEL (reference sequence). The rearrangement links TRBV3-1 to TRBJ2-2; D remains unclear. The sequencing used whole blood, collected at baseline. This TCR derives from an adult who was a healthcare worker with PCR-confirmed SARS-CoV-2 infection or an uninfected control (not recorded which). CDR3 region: CASSQDHRMNTGELFF. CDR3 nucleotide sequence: TGTGCCAGCAGCCAAGATCACAGAATGAACACCGGGGAGCTGTTTTTT.